Detailed here is one T cell receptor (beta chain). This record belongs to a study of blood T cell repertoires in COVID-19. Study-wide background: COVID-19 samples collected from the United States, Italy and Spain covered acute and convalescent phases. T cells, B-cell-depleted T cells, or PBMCs provided the cDNA or gDNA that served as material.

Per the original data handling: How many nucleated cells were present was estimated from reference gene primer amplification. Here immunoSEQ multiplex PCR was the method, and the copy in TCRdb shows in-frame clones only, minus some. D and trimming come from the DNA, and the V and J calls and clone size come from that table. The sample gives about 280,000 clones, around 89% of which show up once; about 4% is in the top ten. Living in under 30 US areas, the participants were between roughly 18 and 89 years of age. This CDR3 region has 15 residues. Trimming cost V 0 bases and J 2 bases, with 11 bases left between them. Germline V gives CDR1 KGHSH, CDR2 LQKENI.

The sequenced sample was PBMCs or T cells enriched from blood (not recorded which). The chain uses TRBV18 and TRBJ2-7; a weak D match, TRBD2 (5 bases). This sequence was found in a woman younger than 45 with acute COVID-19. The CDR3 reads CASSPPEETPYEQYF. Here the CDR3 DNA reads TGTGCCAGCTCACCACCGGAGGAAACCCCCTACGAGCAGTACTTC.